This entry lists 29 T cell receptor beta chains sequenced from one sample in a study of identifying expanded T cells in peripheral blood. The table came from immunoSEQ multiplex PCR; TCRdb's copy has only in-frame clones and leaves some out. The sample shows roughly 100,000 clones, 87% of them seen only once. Sequenced sample: blood. These receptor sequences come from a person between 18 and 69 years old in good health.

This chain uses TRBV5-6 with TRBJ1-1; TRBD1 matches 10 bases. Germline V lookup: CDR1 SGHDT, CDR2 YYEEEE. The CDR3 spans 14 residues. J lost 6 bases, V lost 4 bases, and 6 bases had no gene match. CDR3 nucleotide sequence: TGTGCCAGCAGCCAGGGACAGGGGAGCCCTGAAGCTTTCTTT. It codes for CASSQGQGSPEAFF.

The chain is built from TRBV29-1 and TRBJ2-2, with D unresolved. Per the germline V gene, CDR1 is SQVTM and CDR2 is ANQGSEA. This CDR3 is 10 amino acids long. V shed 6 bases and J shed 7 bases, with 6 bases lying between them. CDR3 sequence: CSVKNGELFF. The CDR3 nucleotides are TGCAGCGTGAAAAACGGGGAGCTGTTTTTT.

The genes are TRBV13 and TRBJ2-3; 9 bases align to TRBD2. CDR1 PRHDT and CDR2 FYEKMQ come from the germline V gene (reference sequence). Trimming at V came to 2 bases and at J to 2 bases, leaving 5 bases not matched to a gene. The CDR3 has 16 residues. The CDR3 sequence is CASSLTPSGDTDTQYF. CDR3 nucleotide sequence: TGTGCCAGCAGCTTAACCCCTAGCGGGGACACAGATACGCAGTATTTT.

The chain carries TRBV4-3 and TRBJ1-2, with no clear D. The CDR3 consists of 14 residues. Trimming stripped 5 bases from V and 4 bases from J, with 14 bases between. Per germline, CDR1 LGHNA and CDR2 YSLEER. This CDR3 reads CASSINTDGYGYTF. In DNA form, the CDR3 reads TGCGCCAGCAGCATAAACACGGACGGCTATGGCTACACCTTC.

The V and J genes are TRBV5-6 and TRBJ2-6; D is uncertain. The CDR3 has 16 amino acids. The germline CDR1 and CDR2 sequences are SGHDT and YYEEEE. The V and J ends lost 4 bases and 0 bases respectively, with 11 bases between them. The DNA of the CDR3 is TGTGCCAGCAGCCCGTCCCCGGGCTCTGGGGCCAACGTCCTGACTTTC. Encoded protein: CASSPSPGSGANVLTF.

For this clone: The sample has other DNA sequences that encode this CDR3 too. The V gene is TRBV7-9, the J gene TRBJ2-7, with unresolved D. Trimming pared 5 bases from V and 2 bases from J, leaving 10 bases between. CDR1 and CDR2 (germline): SEHNR, FQNEAQ (reference sequence). This CDR3 region has 13 residues. The CDR3 region has the DNA TGTGCCAGCAGCCCGCGGCAGACCTACGAGCAGTACTTC. Translation: CASSPRQTYEQYF.

V and J are TRBV4-2 and TRBJ2-3, with TRBD2 as a possible D gene (7 bases). V was cut by 1 base and J by 4 bases, with 15 bases left in between. Germline V gene sequence: CDR1 LGHNA, CDR2 YNFKEQ. This CDR3 contains 16 residues. CDR3 in DNA: TGTGCCAGCAGCCAAGGGGGGGGGCCTATCTCAGATACGCAGTATTTT. Its translation is CASSQGGGPISDTQYF.

The V and J genes are TRBV9 and TRBJ2-3; no firm D call. The CDR3 sequence is 12 residues long. V lost 1 base and J 5 bases, leaving 5 bases between the germline ends. Germline values: CDR1 SGDLS, CDR2 YYNGEE. The CDR3 region is CASSVTVDTQYF. CDR3 DNA sequence: TGTGCCAGCAGCGTAACGGTAGATACGCAGTATTTT.

This clone was recorded only once. V and J are TRBV4-2 and TRBJ2-3; the D gene is possibly TRBD2 (7 bases). The germline V gene encodes CDR1 LGHNA and CDR2 YNFKEQ. The CDR3 is 18 residues long. V gave up 1 base and J gave up 0 bases, with 17 bases separating them. The CDR3 spells CASSQVRVGGPSTDTQYF. In DNA, the CDR3 is TGTGCCAGCAGCCAAGTTAGGGTGGGGGGGCCCAGCACAGATACGCAGTATTTT.

The CDR3 sequence: CASSPLDSTNYGYTF. CDR3 sequence (DNA): TGTGCCAGCTCACCACTAGACTCTACTAACTATGGCTACACCTTC. The chain couples TRBV18 to TRBJ1-2; the D is unclear. The CDR3 length is 15 residues. Germline loops: CDR1 KGHSH, CDR2 LQKENI. The V and J ends lost 1 base and 0 bases respectively, with 9 bases between them.

The rearrangement uses TRBV7-2 and TRBJ2-3; TRBD2 is a possible D gene (5 bases). The CDR3 has 17 amino acids. Germline CDR1 is SGHTA and CDR2 is FQGNSA. The V end was cut by 2 bases, the J end by 1 base, with 16 bases between. CDR3 loop: CASSLTPARRGTDTQYF. The CDR3 DNA is TGTGCCAGCAGCTTAACCCCAGCCCGGCGGGGCACAGATACGCAGTATTTT.

This chain joins TRBV10-2 and TRBJ2-7, with 16 bases that match TRBD2. The CDR3 sequence is 16 residues long. With 0 bases clipped from V and 8 bases from J, the junction kept 4 bases outside the gene matches. Looked up from germline, CDR1 is WSHSY and CDR2 is SAAADI. CDR3 nucleotide sequence: TGCGCCAGCAGTGAGTCGACGGGACTAGCGGGGGGGCAGCAGTACTTC. Protein: CASSESTGLAGGQQYF.

CDR3 in amino acids: CASSDSRLLGEKLFF. Here the CDR3 DNA reads TGTGCCAGCAGTGATTCTAGACTTCTGGGGGAAAAACTGTTTTTT. This chain links TRBV2 with TRBJ1-4; D is uncertain. Trimming removed 3 bases from V and 8 bases from J, with 16 bases in between. The CDR3 loop spans 15 amino acids. CDR1 SNHLY and CDR2 FYNNEI come from the germline V gene. The full variable domain, its missing parts supplied by reference TRBV2 and TRBJ1-4, is EPEVTQTPSHQVTQMGQEVILRCVPISNHLYFYWYRQILGQKVEFLVSFYNNEISEKSEIFDDQFSVERPDGSNFTLKIRSTKLEDSAMYFCASSDSRLLGEKLFFGSGTQLSVL.

Of note for this clone: The junction differs from germline at one of its ends, possibly a read error. V usage is TRBV6-5 and J usage is TRBJ2-3; no clear D. From germline, CDR1 is MNHEY and CDR2 SVGAGI. The CDR3 sequence is 14 residues long. The CDR3 loop is CASSNSQRTDTQYF. Written as DNA, the CDR3 is TGTGCCAGCAGTAACTCCCAGCGCACAGATACGCAGTATTTT.

This clone occurred once. The rearrangement uses TRBV7-2 and TRBJ2-5; D not certain. The CDR3 sequence is 15 residues long. Trimming removed 3 bases at V and 5 bases at J, with 16 bases between. Germline CDR1 is SGHTA and CDR2 is FQGNSA. The CDR3 reads CASSFGFQTAETQYF. The CDR3 nucleotides read TGTGCCAGCAGCTTCGGGTTCCAAACAGCGGAGACCCAGTACTTC.

The gene calls are TRBV25-1 and TRBJ2-7; D is tentatively TRBD1 or TRBD2 (5 bases each). Germline CDR1 is MGHDK and CDR2 is SYGVNS. This CDR3 is built from 14 residues. Deletions cut 7 bases from V and 2 bases from J, with 15 bases between. In DNA form, the CDR3 reads TGTGCCAGCAAGAGAGGGGCTGGGGCCTACGAGCAGTACTTC. Translation gives CASKRGAGAYEQYF.

This CDR3 reads CASSLGTELFF. The CDR3 coding sequence is TGTGCCAGCAGCTTGGGCACGGAACTGTTTTTT. The V gene is TRBV5-6, the J gene TRBJ1-4; D gene uncertain. The CDR3 has 11 amino acids. Trimming left V 0 bases short and J 12 bases short, with 6 bases between. Germline CDR1 reads SGHDT; CDR2 reads YYEEEE.

The gene calls are TRBV19 and TRBJ2-7; D not resolved. The V gene lost 5 bases and the J gene lost 3 bases, with 11 bases spanning the gap. This CDR3 has 13 residues. Germline lookup yields CDR1 LNHDA and CDR2 SQIVND (reference sequence). The CDR3 region has the DNA TGTGCCAGTAGTGCTTCATCCCTCTACGAGCAGTACTTC. It is translated as CASSASSLYEQYF.

The V gene is TRBV7-6, the J gene TRBJ1-6, with D possibly matching TRBD1 (6 bases). This CDR3 spans 16 amino acids. V was cut by 9 bases and J by 10 bases, with 25 bases left in between. Germline assignment: CDR1 SGHVS and CDR2 FNYEAQ. The CDR3 DNA is TGTGCCAGTCTTCTTGATACGAACCGGGGACACTCACCCCTCCACTTT. It translates to CASLLDTNRGHSPLHF.

J is TRBJ1-1 and V is TRBV4-1; a weak D match, TRBD1 (6 bases). Deletions cut 1 base from V and 1 base from J, with 16 bases between. CDR1 is MGHRA and CDR2 is YSYEKL in the germline V gene. This CDR3 has 17 amino acids. The CDR3 DNA reads as TGCGCCAGCAGCCAAGTTAGAATGGTCAGGGGGAACACTGAAGCTTTCTTT. It translates to CASSQVRMVRGNTEAFF.

V usage is TRBV7-9 and J usage is TRBJ1-4, with a possible D match to TRBD1 (5 bases). The germline V and J ends were trimmed by 5 bases and 2 bases, with 12 bases remaining between them. Germline V gene data show CDR1 as SEHNR and CDR2 as FQNEAQ (reference sequence). This CDR3 spans 15 amino acids. In DNA form, the CDR3 reads TGTGCCAGCAGCCTCCCAGGGCTGACTAATGAAAAACTGTTTTTT. Protein sequence: CASSLPGLTNEKLFF.

The chain recombines TRBV30 with TRBJ1-1, with 10 bases matching TRBD1. J lost 4 bases, V lost 5 bases, and 4 bases had no gene match. Germline V gene sequence: CDR1 GTSNPN, CDR2 SVGIG (reference sequence). This CDR3 comprises 13 residues. In DNA, the CDR3 is TGTGCCTGGCTTGGACAGGGGGGCACTGAAGCTTTCTTT. Protein: CAWLGQGGTEAFF.

The chain's CDR3 is CASSPGGGGRSGNTIYF. The DNA for the CDR3 is TGTGCCAGCTCACCAGGAGGTGGAGGGCGCTCTGGAAACACCATATATTTT. The chain joins TRBV18 to TRBJ1-3; D is unresolved. The CDR3 runs to 17 residues. V was shortened by 2 bases and J by 0 bases, with 14 bases between the two germline ends. Looked up from germline, CDR1 is KGHSH and CDR2 is LQKENI.

The chain couples TRBV4-3 to TRBJ2-7; 8 bases fit TRBD1. The CDR3 has 15 residues. Germline V gives CDR1 LGHNA, CDR2 YSLEER. V gave up 0 bases and J gave up 2 bases; unmatched junction bases: 3. CDR3 loop: CASSQEQGGPYEQYF. The CDR3 DNA sequence: TGCGCCAGCAGCCAAGAACAGGGGGGACCCTACGAGCAGTACTTC.

The chain recombines TRBV9 with TRBJ1-1; the D gene is possibly TRBD1 (6 bases). Per germline, CDR1 SGDLS and CDR2 YYNGEE. CDR3 length: 15 amino acids. The V gene lost 4 bases and the J gene lost 0 bases, with 13 bases spanning the gap. CDR3 in DNA: TGTGCCAGCAGCCCACGGACAGATATGAACACTGAAGCTTTCTTT. Translation gives CASSPRTDMNTEAFF.

The J gene is TRBJ1-1, the V gene TRBV28, with D tentatively TRBD1 (6 bases). The CDR3 runs 14 residues. Between the trimmed V and J ends, which lost 3 bases and 5 bases, there was a span of 13 bases. Germline CDR1 MDHEN, CDR2 SYDVKM. DNA of the CDR3: TGTGCCAGCAGTTTGGAAACAGGGAGGACTGAAGCTTTCTTT. This encodes CASSLETGRTEAFF.

In the case of this clone: Compared with germline, one end of the junction differs, possibly owing to a read error. The chain carries TRBV6-6 and TRBJ2-1; 7 bases align to TRBD1. CDR1 is MNHNY and CDR2 is SVGAGI in the germline V gene (reference sequence). CDR3 length: 13 amino acids. CDR3: CASNPDRDRPPVF. The CDR3 nucleotides are TGTGCCAGCAACCCCGACCGGGACAGACCGCCGGTCTTC.

The chain joins TRBV7-2 to TRBJ2-6, with TRBD2 identical over 10 bases. V gave up 3 bases and J gave up 3 bases; unmatched junction bases: 5. The CDR3 runs 17 residues. The germline gives CDR1 SGHTA, CDR2 FQGNSA. CDR3 DNA sequence: TGTGCCAGCAGCTTCAGCGGGGGGGCTAATGGGGCCAACGTCCTGACTTTC. Protein sequence: CASSFSGGANGANVLTF.

The chain has TRBV6-1 and TRBJ2-7, with D maybe TRBD1 (6 bases). Deletions cut 4 bases from V and 3 bases from J, with 13 bases between. This CDR3 comprises 14 residues. The V gene's germline CDR1 is MNHNS and CDR2 SASEGT. CDR3 region: CASSGGQTLYEQYF. The DNA for the CDR3 is TGTGCCAGCAGTGGAGGACAGACTCTCTACGAGCAGTACTTC.